The 9 T cell receptor beta chains given below trace back to one sample, sequenced in a study of beta chain features in type 1 diabetes. General observations from the study: In all four CD4+ subsets, TCRB CDR3 length was significantly, moderately reduced in type 1 diabetes.

These receptors' targets are unknown. The investigators reverse transcribed all of the isolated RNA, so they sequenced expressed TCRB transcripts. The protocol was immunoSEQ multiplex PCR, while the TCRdb copy is restricted to in-frame clones and leaves out a portion. Among hundreds of thousands of clones listed, about an eighth were seen once. The sample taken for sequencing was naive CD4+ T cells from blood. The receptor source for this set is a man aged 18 to 29 with type 1 diabetes.

This clone was counted only a few times. The chain recombines TRBV7-6 with TRBJ2-2, with no clear D. The CDR3 totals 14 residues. CDR1 is SGHVS, CDR2 FNYEAQ, per germline. V was pared by 3 bases and J by 4 bases, with 9 bases between. CDR3 DNA: TGTGCCAGCAGCTTGCCGGGCCCCACCGGGGAGCTGTTTTTT. Encoded protein: CASSLPGPTGELFF.

Remarks on this clone: Just one base apart from a much larger clone, this may be a read error. The chain links TRBV5-6 to TRBJ2-5; D remains unclear. The J call may be wrong; the DNA end is better matched by TRBJ2-7. This CDR3 contains 11 residues. Germline V gene data show CDR1 as SGHDT and CDR2 as YYEEEE. CDR3 protein: CASSSAYEQYF. CDR3 sequence (DNA): TGTGCCAGCAGCTCCGCCTACGAGCAGTACTTC.

The gene calls are TRBV30 and TRBJ1-6; no definite D call. From germline, CDR1 is GTSNPN and CDR2 SVGIG (reference sequence). The CDR3 is made up of 13 amino acids. V was clipped by 1 base and J by 5 bases, with 6 bases between them. This CDR3 reads CAWSAEDNSPLHF. As DNA, the CDR3 is TGTGCCTGGAGTGCGGAAGATAATTCACCCCTCCACTTT.

This clone was counted only a few times. The rearrangement joins TRBV20-1 to TRBJ1-1; D remains unclear. There are 11 residues in the CDR3. Germline V lookup: CDR1 DFQATT, CDR2 SNEGSKA (reference sequence). Trimming stripped 6 bases from V and 4 bases from J, with 9 bases between. The CDR3 here is CSAGRATEAFF. CDR3 coding DNA: TGCAGTGCGGGGAGGGCCACTGAAGCTTTCTTT.

This clone was seen a handful of times. This sequence joins TRBV13 and TRBJ2-5; TRBD2 might be the D (5 bases). CDR3 length: 16 residues. The germline CDR1 and CDR2 sequences are PRHDT and FYEKMQ (reference sequence). V was pared by 0 bases and J by 7 bases, with 18 bases between. The CDR3, as DNA: TGTGCCAGCAGCTTAGGTATAGGCGGGCCCCCAAGGACCCAGTACTTC. Its protein is CASSLGIGGPPRTQYF.

This clone was counted between two and nine times. This chain links TRBV14 with TRBJ1-3; possibly TRBD1 for D (6 bases). This CDR3 spans 17 amino acids. V was clipped by 5 bases and J by 0 bases, with 17 bases between them. The V gene's germline CDR1 is SGHDN and CDR2 FVKESK. Here the CDR3 reads CASSLEYRVLSGNTIYF. In DNA, the CDR3 is TGTGCCAGCAGCTTGGAGTACAGGGTCCTCTCTGGAAACACCATATATTTT.

The chain combines TRBV11-3 with TRBJ2-1; no clear D gene. The ends were cut back, 4 bases at V and 4 bases at J, with 11 bases in the middle. Germline V gives CDR1 SGHNT, CDR2 YENEEA. The CDR3 totals 14 residues. CDR3 amino acids: CASSSDSIYNEQFF. CDR3 bases: TGTGCCAGCAGCTCTGACTCAATTTACAATGAGCAGTTCTTC.

The V gene is TRBV7-3, the J gene TRBJ1-1; D is unresolved. CDR1 is SGHTA and CDR2 is FQGTGA in the germline V gene. V lost 5 bases and J lost 8, with 15 bases in between. CDR3 length: 13 amino acids. Here the CDR3 reads CASSTDGLREAFF. The CDR3 nucleotides are TGTGCCAGCAGCACGGACGGCCTGAGGGAAGCTTTCTTT.

V is TRBV21-1 and J is TRBJ1-2. TRBV21-1 is marked as a pseudogene. The CDR3 extends over 15 amino acids. CDR3 DNA: TGTGCCAGCAGCCTATACCCAGTTTGGTACTATGGCTACACCTTC. This gives the protein CASSLYPVWYYGYTF.